The 25 T cell receptor beta chains below were found in one sample sequenced in a study of T cell changes during pregnancy in multiple sclerosis (dated by TCRdb to about 2019). The library was built by means of the immunoSEQ multiplex PCR assay. TCRdb stores this immuneACCESS table with in-frame sequences only. Part of the clones is absent; in the studies checked, under half of the shortfall reflects unresolved V genes, and no reason is known for the rest. Within this sample are about 50,000 clones, with 85% to 95% of them counted one time only. Around 0.25% of the sample belongs to the ten largest clones. Sequences were derived from CD4+ T cells from peripheral blood mononuclear cells, sampled in the second trimester of pregnancy. These receptors all stem from a female donor with multiple sclerosis, enrolled in a pregnancy study.

J is TRBJ2-3 and V is TRBV29-1; D may be TRBD1 (6 bases). From germline, CDR1 is SQVTM and CDR2 ANQGSEA. Trimming shortened V by 6 bases and J by 6 bases, and 19 bases separated the two germline ends. This CDR3 has 14 residues. The CDR3 sequence: CSVFTPRGTDTQYF. The CDR3 nucleotides are TGCAGCGTGTTCACTCCCAGGGGAACGGATACGCAGTATTTT.

The genes are TRBV6-5 and TRBJ2-3; weak D call: TRBD2 (5 bases). The V and J ends lost 8 bases and 2 bases respectively, with 14 bases between them. Germline V gene data show CDR1 as MNHEY and CDR2 as SVGAGI. This CDR3 contains 14 residues. This CDR3 is CASRAGVATDTQYF. The CDR3 bases are TGTGCCAGCCGAGCCGGGGTAGCCACAGATACGCAGTATTTT.

CDR3 in DNA: TGTGCCAGCAGCCAGGGTCCGGCAGGGGGCTCCTACGAGCAGTACTTC. Amino acid sequence: CASSQGPAGGSYEQYF. The chain uses TRBV7-6 and TRBJ2-7, with 7 nucleotides matching TRBD1. The V gene end was trimmed by 5 bases and the J gene end by 0 bases; junction bases not matched to a gene: 10. Germline V lookup: CDR1 SGHVS, CDR2 FNYEAQ. The CDR3 sequence is 16 residues long. Complete variable domain (other parts from reference TRBV7-6 and TRBJ2-7): GAGVSQSPRYKVTKRGQDVALRCDPISGHVSLYWYRQALGQGPEFLTYFNYEAQQDKSGLPNDRFSAERPEGSISTLTIQRTEQRDSAMYRCASSQGPAGGSYEQYFGPGTRLTVT.

The V call is TRBV13, the J call TRBJ2-1; 11 bases map to TRBD2. After removal of 1 base from V and 6 bases from J, the junction contained 2 bases not matched to a gene. Germline values: CDR1 PRHDT, CDR2 FYEKMQ (reference sequence). The CDR3 covers 15 residues. The chain's CDR3 is CASSLAGLAGNEQFF. The CDR3 DNA is TGTGCCAGCAGCTTAGCAGGACTAGCGGGCAATGAGCAGTTCTTC.

V gene TRBV15 combines with J gene TRBJ1-6; a possible D gene is TRBD1 (5 bases). CDR3 length equals 17 residues. The V and J ends lost 1 base and 0 bases respectively, with 10 bases between them. Germline loops: CDR1 LNHNV, CDR2 YYDKDF (reference sequence). CDR3 sequence reads: CATSRVRGSSYNSPLHF. The DNA for the CDR3 is TGTGCCACCAGCAGAGTCCGGGGGAGCTCCTATAATTCACCCCTCCACTTT.

The J gene is TRBJ2-3, the V gene TRBV9; 12 nucleotides match TRBD2. In germline, CDR1 is SGDLS, CDR2 YYNGEE. This CDR3 has 14 amino acids. V gave up 5 bases and J gave up 15 bases; unmatched junction bases: 13. The DNA of the CDR3 is TGTGCCAGCAGTTCCGGGACTAGCGGGTTCCCGCGCTATTTT. Translating gives CASSSGTSGFPRYF.

This rearrangement joins TRBV6-5 to TRBJ2-2, with 8 bases fitting TRBD1. This CDR3 has 14 residues. From germline, CDR1 is MNHEY and CDR2 SVGAGI. J lost 7 bases, V lost 6 bases, and 7 bases had no gene match. The CDR3, as DNA: TGTGCCAGCAGATCGGACAGGGCATACGGGGAGCTGTTTTTT. Protein sequence: CASRSDRAYGELFF.

The gene calls are TRBV2 and TRBJ1-5, with TRBD1 matching 7 bases. Trimming cost V 5 bases and J 7 bases; bases outside gene matches: 5. The CDR3 spans 13 residues. Germline CDR1 is SNHLY and CDR2 is FYNNEI. Written as DNA, the CDR3 is TGTGCCAGCAGTAAAACAGGGGACCAGCCCCAGCATTTT. This gives the protein CASSKTGDQPQHF.

V and J are TRBV5-4 and TRBJ2-2; TRBD2 is a possible D gene (6 bases). This CDR3 has 14 residues. The germline CDR1 and CDR2 sequences are SGHNT and YYREEE (reference sequence). V was shortened by 5 bases and J by 4 bases, with 12 bases between the two germline ends. CDR3 DNA sequence: TGTGCCAGCAGGCGGGACCGGTCCACCGGGGAGCTGTTTTTT. Translated, it gives CASRRDRSTGELFF.

J is TRBJ1-2 and V is TRBV9; D gene unclear. V was trimmed by 0 bases and J by 8 bases, leaving 8 bases between them. The V gene's germline CDR1 is SGDLS and CDR2 YYNGEE. The CDR3 contains 12 residues. The CDR3 loop is CASSVVGRGYTF. The CDR3 DNA reads TGTGCCAGCAGCGTAGTAGGCAGGGGCTACACCTTC.

The chain couples TRBV5-6 to TRBJ2-5; D possibly corresponds to TRBD1 (5 bases). The CDR3 has 11 amino acids. The V gene's germline CDR1 is SGHDT and CDR2 YYEEEE. The V end lost 4 bases, the J end lost 8 bases, and 9 bases lay between the germline ends. The DNA for the CDR3 is TGTGCCAGCAGCAAGACAGCTACCCAGTACTTC. Translating gives CASSKTATQYF.

The chain is built from TRBV29-1 and TRBJ1-1; D is ambiguous. CDR1 SQVTM and CDR2 ANQGSEA come from the germline V gene. V was shortened by 7 bases and J by 1 base, with 4 bases between the two germline ends. The CDR3 spans 10 residues. The CDR3 sequence: CSGQNTEAFF. The DNA for the CDR3 is TGCAGCGGACAGAACACTGAAGCTTTCTTT.

This chain joins TRBV10-1 and TRBJ2-2; D perhaps matches TRBD2 (5 bases). Germline assignment: CDR1 WNHNN and CDR2 SYGVQD (reference sequence). The V gene lost 2 bases and the J gene lost 2 bases, with 12 bases spanning the gap. This CDR3 has 16 amino acids. The CDR3 DNA reads TGCGCCAGCAGTGAGCGGGAAGGGCGTAACACCGGGGAGCTGTTTTTT. Protein sequence: CASSEREGRNTGELFF.

The chain joins TRBV30 to TRBJ1-1; 8 bases align to TRBD1. CDR3 length equals 12 residues. With 2 bases clipped from V and 7 bases from J, the junction kept 3 bases outside the gene matches. CDR1 and CDR2 from the germline V gene are GTSNPN and SVGIG (reference sequence). The CDR3 spells CAWSSGQGEAFF. CDR3 nucleotides: TGTGCCTGGAGTTCAGGACAGGGTGAAGCTTTCTTT.

This rearrangement joins TRBV6-4 to TRBJ2-7, with TRBD1 matching 7 bases. CDR3 length equals 14 residues. The J segment lost 0 bases and the V segment lost 4 bases, leaving 3 bases of the junction unmatched. Germline V gene data show CDR1 as MRHNA and CDR2 as SNTAGT. The CDR3 nucleotides are TGTGCCAGCAGTGTAACAGGGGACTCCTACGAGCAGTACTTC. Translated: CASSVTGDSYEQYF.

The chain uses TRBV7-3 and TRBJ2-6; 7 nucleotides align to TRBD1. V lost 4 bases, J lost 6 bases, and 9 bases stayed unmatched. CDR1 is SGHTA and CDR2 is FQGTGA in the germline V gene. The CDR3 runs to 16 residues. CDR3 DNA: TGTGCCAGCAGCTCGCGAGGAGACAGGGAGGCCAACGTCCTGACTTTC. Translation gives CASSSRGDREANVLTF.

The chain has TRBV19 and TRBJ2-3, with D possibly being TRBD2 (5 bases). The ends were cut back, 5 bases at V and 4 bases at J, with 13 bases in the middle. The CDR3 sequence is 14 residues long. In germline, CDR1 is LNHDA, CDR2 SQIVND (reference sequence). The CDR3 sequence: CASSPTRYSDTQYF. The CDR3 DNA reads as TGTGCCAGTAGTCCTACTAGGTACTCAGATACGCAGTATTTT.

This clone was seen only a few times. The chain's CDR3 is CASDPFNRGNQPQHF. DNA of the CDR3: TGTGCCAGCGACCCGTTTAACAGGGGCAATCAGCCCCAGCATTTT. The chain has TRBV6-1 and TRBJ1-5; perhaps TRBD1 as D (6 bases). This CDR3 region has 15 residues. The V gene's germline CDR1 is MNHNS and CDR2 SASEGT. Trimming left V 8 bases short and J 2 bases short, with 16 bases between.

V and J are TRBV7-8 and TRBJ1-4; TRBD1 matches at 7 bases. This CDR3 contains 20 residues. Trimming took 1 base from V and 1 from J; bases not matched to a gene: 15. Germline V gives CDR1 SGHVS, CDR2 FQNEAQ. This CDR3 is CASSLGLRTGEGKTNEKLFF. DNA of the CDR3: TGTGCCAGCAGCTTAGGACTTAGGACAGGTGAAGGCAAAACTAATGAAAAACTGTTTTTT.

The chain uses TRBV2 and TRBJ1-6; 7 positions match TRBD1. Germline CDR1 SNHLY, CDR2 FYNNEI. V shed 4 bases, J shed 9 bases, and the junction held 9 bases outside the gene matches. This CDR3 region has 15 residues. The CDR3: CASSAGDSIISPLHF. The CDR3 nucleotides are TGTGCCAGCAGTGCCGGGGACAGTATTATTTCACCCCTCCACTTT.

The chain carries TRBV14 and TRBJ2-1; 13 nucleotides match TRBD2. The germline V gene encodes CDR1 SGHDN and CDR2 FVKESK. V was pared by 1 base and J by 2 bases, with 8 bases of the junction left unmatched. CDR3 length equals 19 residues. Here the CDR3 DNA reads TGTGCCAGCAGCCAAGTCTTCGGACTAGCGGGGGTTACCTACAATGAGCAGTTCTTC. It specifies CASSQVFGLAGVTYNEQFF.

The chain recombines TRBV5-6 with TRBJ2-5; D ambiguous. There are 13 residues in the CDR3. Trimming took off 0 bases at V and 4 bases at J, with 7 bases between the two ends. Per the germline V gene, CDR1 is SGHDT and CDR2 is YYEEEE. CDR3: CASSLAVGETQYF. In DNA, the CDR3 is TGTGCCAGCAGCTTGGCCGTCGGAGAGACCCAGTACTTC.

The chain links TRBV21-1 to TRBJ1-3; the table assigns TRBD1, which was not confirmed against the DNA. TRBV21-1 is marked as a pseudogene. This CDR3 region has 18 residues. As DNA, the CDR3 is TGTGCCAGCAGCAAAGGAGCAAGGCAGGGGGCGCGCGGAAACACCATATATTTT. The encoded protein is CASSKGARQGARGNTIYF.

The rearrangement uses TRBV7-6 and TRBJ1-2; 7 bases line up with TRBD1. CDR3 length: 16 amino acids. Germline lookup yields CDR1 SGHVS and CDR2 FNYEAQ. V shed 1 base and J 5 bases; nucleotides not matched to a gene: 10. The CDR3 loop reads CASSLGHDRAKYGYTF. For the CDR3, the DNA is TGTGCCAGCAGCTTAGGGCATGACAGGGCGAAATATGGCTACACCTTC.

V gene TRBV2 combines with J gene TRBJ2-2, with D possibly matching TRBD1 (6 bases). The germline V and J ends were trimmed by 4 bases and 4 bases, with 19 bases remaining between them. In germline, CDR1 is SNHLY, CDR2 FYNNEI. This CDR3 region has 17 residues. In DNA form, the CDR3 reads TGTGCCAGCAGTGCGAGGCAAAACAGGGTTTCCACCGGGGAGCTGTTTTTT. This translates into CASSARQNRVSTGELFF.